This entry describes one T cell receptor (beta chain). Trimming shortened V by 5 bases and J by 2 bases, and 19 bases separated the two germline ends. This CDR3 comprises 17 residues. Germline V gene lookup returns CDR1 LNHDA and CDR2 SQIVND (reference sequence). This record comes from a study of blood T cell repertoires in COVID-19. Study-level background: The analysed material was cDNA or gDNA that came from T cells, B-cell-depleted T cells, or PBMCs.

Authors' methods: Estimates of nucleated cell counts were drawn from the amplification of reference gene primers. Here immunoSEQ multiplex PCR was the method, and the copy in TCRdb shows in-frame clones only, minus some. The V and J calls and clone size are taken from that table; D and trimming were inferred from the DNA. The sample contains fewer than 450,000 clones, approximately 84% of which appear only once. Residents of about two dozen US areas, aged about 18 to 89 years, made up the participants. For recovered donors of Cohort 3, there were two negative PCRs, clearance, or symptom resolution. Sequencing was carried out using PBMCs or T cells enriched from blood (not recorded which). V and J are TRBV19 and TRBJ1-5; a possible D gene is TRBD1 (5 bases). The sequence was collected from a woman under 40 who had recovered from COVID-19. Written as DNA, the CDR3 is TGTGCCAGTAGTTCTGGGCGGGGCGCGGACGGCAATCAGCCCCAGCATTTT. This gives the protein CASSSGRGADGNQPQHF.